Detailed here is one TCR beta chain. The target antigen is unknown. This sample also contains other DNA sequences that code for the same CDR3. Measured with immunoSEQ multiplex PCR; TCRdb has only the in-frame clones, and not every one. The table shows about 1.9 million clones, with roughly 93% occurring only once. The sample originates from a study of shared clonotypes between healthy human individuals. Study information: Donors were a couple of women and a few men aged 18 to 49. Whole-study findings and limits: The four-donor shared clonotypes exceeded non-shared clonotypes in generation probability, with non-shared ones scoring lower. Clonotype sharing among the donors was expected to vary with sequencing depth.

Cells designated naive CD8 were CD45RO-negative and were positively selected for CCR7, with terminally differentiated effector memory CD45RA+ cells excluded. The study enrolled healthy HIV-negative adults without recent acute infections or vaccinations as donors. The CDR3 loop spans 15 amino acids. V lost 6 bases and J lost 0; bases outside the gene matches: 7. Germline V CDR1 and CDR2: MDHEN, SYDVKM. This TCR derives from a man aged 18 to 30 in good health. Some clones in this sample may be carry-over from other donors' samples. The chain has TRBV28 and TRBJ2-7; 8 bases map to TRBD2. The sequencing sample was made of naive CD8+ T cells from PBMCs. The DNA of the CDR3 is TGTGCCAGCAGCACCCGACTAGCGCTCTCCTACGAGCAGTACTTC. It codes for CASSTRLALSYEQYF.